This T cell receptor beta chain was sequenced for a study of T cell responses to AZD1222 COVID-19 vaccine. Findings and limits, study-wide: Mapped onto spike, vaccine-associated CD4 TCRs spanned it and were dominant at 160-218 and 743-854. With two AZD1222 doses given, Spike-specific TCR breadth and depth both rose.

With regard to this clone: Its antigen is unidentified.

Clones were read by immunoSEQ multiplex PCR, and TCRdb kept only the in-frame ones, dropping some. The top ten clones hold 15% to 20% of a sample with some 100,000 clones, roughly 87% of them seen once. The germline CDR1 and CDR2 sequences are SGHVS and FNYEAQ. This CDR3 has 11 residues. The material sequenced was peripheral blood, taken on day 0 of AZD1222 vaccination. The rearrangement uses TRBV7-6 and TRBJ1-5, with D unresolved. The clonotype was recovered from an adult in good health. CDR3: CAAGANQPQHF. The CDR3 DNA reads TGTGCGGCGGGCGCGAATCAGCCCCAGCATTTT.